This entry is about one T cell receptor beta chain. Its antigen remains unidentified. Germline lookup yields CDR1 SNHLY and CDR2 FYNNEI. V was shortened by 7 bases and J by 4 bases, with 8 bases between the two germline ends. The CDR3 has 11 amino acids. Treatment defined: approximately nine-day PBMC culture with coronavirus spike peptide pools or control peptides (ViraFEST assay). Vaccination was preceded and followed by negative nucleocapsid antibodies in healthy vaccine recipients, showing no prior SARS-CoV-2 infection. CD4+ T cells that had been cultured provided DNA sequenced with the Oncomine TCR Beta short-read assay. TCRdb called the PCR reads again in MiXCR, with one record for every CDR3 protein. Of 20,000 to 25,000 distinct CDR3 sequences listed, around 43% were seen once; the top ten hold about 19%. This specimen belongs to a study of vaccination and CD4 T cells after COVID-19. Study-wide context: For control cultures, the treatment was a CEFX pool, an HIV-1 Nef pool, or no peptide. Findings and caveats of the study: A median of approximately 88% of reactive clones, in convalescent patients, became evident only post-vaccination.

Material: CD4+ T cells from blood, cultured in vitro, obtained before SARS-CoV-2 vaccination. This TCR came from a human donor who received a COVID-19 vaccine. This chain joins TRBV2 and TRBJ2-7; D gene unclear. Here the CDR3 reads CASIDTYEQYF. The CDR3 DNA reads TGTGCCAGCATTGACACGTACGAGCAGTACTTC.